Included here is one T cell receptor (beta chain) sequence, with context. This sample stems from a study of T cell clonotyping in hematopoietic cell transplantation. Produced via immunoSEQ multiplex PCR; TCRdb's table is partial and in-frame only. The sample yields 27,000 or so clones, around 95% seen once. There are 13 residues in the CDR3. The germline V gene encodes CDR1 LNHNV and CDR2 YYDKDF (reference sequence). The V and J ends lost 6 bases and 6 bases, in that order; junction bases with no gene match: 7. The receptor's source is a man aged 45-60 years in good health. Some clones in this sample may be carry-over from other donors' samples. Sequenced material: peripheral blood mononuclear cells. The rearrangement joins TRBV15 to TRBJ1-1; 7 nucleotides line up with TRBD1. The CDR3 spells CATRRQGSAEAFF. The DNA for the CDR3 is TGTGCCACCAGAAGACAGGGCTCCGCTGAAGCTTTCTTT.